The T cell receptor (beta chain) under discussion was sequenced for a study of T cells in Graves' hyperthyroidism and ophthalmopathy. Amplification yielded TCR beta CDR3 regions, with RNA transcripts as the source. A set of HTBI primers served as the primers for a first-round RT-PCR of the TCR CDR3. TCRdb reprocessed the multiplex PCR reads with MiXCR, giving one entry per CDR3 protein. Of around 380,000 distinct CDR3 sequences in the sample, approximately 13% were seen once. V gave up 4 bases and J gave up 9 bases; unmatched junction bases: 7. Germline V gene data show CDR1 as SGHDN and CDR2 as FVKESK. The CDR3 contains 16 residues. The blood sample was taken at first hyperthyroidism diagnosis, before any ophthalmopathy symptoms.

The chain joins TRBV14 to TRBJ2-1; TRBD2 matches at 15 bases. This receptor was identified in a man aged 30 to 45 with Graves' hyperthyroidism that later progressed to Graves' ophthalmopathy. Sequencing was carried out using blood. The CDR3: CASSRQPGLAGGEQFF. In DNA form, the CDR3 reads TGTGCCAGCAGCCGCCAACCGGGACTAGCGGGGGGTGAGCAGTTCTTC.